These 12 T cell receptor beta chains share one sample of origin, sequenced in a study of T cells in Graves' hyperthyroidism and ophthalmopathy. Amplified regions were TCR beta CDR3 sequences from RNA transcripts. An initial round of RT-PCR targeting the TCR CDR3 relied on the HTBI primer set. TCRdb independently ran MiXCR on the multiplex PCR reads; one entry per CDR3 protein. There are approximately 640,000 distinct CDR3 sequences in the sample; around a sixth occur only once, and around a sixth lies in the top ten. Source material: blood. The receptors stem from a man aged 50 or older with Graves' hyperthyroidism.

The chain employs TRBV24-1 and TRBJ1-5; D might be TRBD1 (5 bases). Per germline, CDR1 KGHDR and CDR2 SFDVKD. V was clipped by 6 bases and J by 5 bases, with 13 bases between them. The CDR3 has 14 amino acids. The CDR3 DNA reads as TGTGCCACCAGTAGAACAGGACTTCATCAGCCCCAGCATTTT. Residues: CATSRTGLHQPQHF.

This clonotype was recorded a few times. This rearrangement joins TRBV6-1 to TRBJ2-1; 11 positions match TRBD2. The CDR3 loop spans 16 amino acids. Germline CDR1 MNHNS, CDR2 SASEGT. With V trimmed by 6 bases and J by 4 bases, 8 bases remained unmatched. The CDR3: CASREPGTSGYNEQFF. The CDR3 region has the DNA TGTGCCAGCAGGGAACCCGGGACTAGCGGTTACAATGAGCAGTTCTTC.

The chain carries TRBV29-1 and TRBJ2-1, with D unclear. V lost 4 bases and J 3 bases, leaving 10 bases between the germline ends. The CDR3 loop spans 13 amino acids. CDR1 SQVTM and CDR2 ANQGSEA come from the germline V gene. CDR3 nucleotides: TGCAGCGTTGGTAGCAGAGACTACAATGAGCAGTTCTTC. This sequence encodes CSVGSRDYNEQFF.

This clonotype was seen only a few times. The chain combines TRBV29-1 with TRBJ2-2; D might be TRBD2 (7 bases). The CDR3 is 16 amino acids. Looked up from germline, CDR1 is SQVTM and CDR2 is ANQGSEA. CDR3: CSAEGGTPTNTGELFF. The CDR3 bases are TGCAGTGCGGAGGGGGGGACACCGACGAACACCGGGGAGCTGTTTTTT.

The rearrangement uses TRBV13 and TRBJ2-6; TRBD2 matches 10 bases. The germline gives CDR1 PRHDT, CDR2 FYEKMQ (reference sequence). V lost 2 bases and J lost 3; bases outside the gene matches: 16. The CDR3 extends over 21 amino acids. CDR3 nucleotides: TGTGCCAGCAGCTTAAGACCTCTTGTAGCGGGAGGTACATTTGGGGCCAACGTCCTGACTTTC. It translates to CASSLRPLVAGGTFGANVLTF.

The chain recombines TRBV28 with TRBJ2-1; TRBD2 is a possible D gene (6 bases). Germline V gene lookup returns CDR1 MDHEN and CDR2 SYDVKM. Trimming cost V 3 bases and J 14 bases, with 11 bases left between them. The CDR3 length is 11 residues. CDR3 protein: CASSFRGIEFF. In nucleotides, the CDR3 is TGTGCCAGCAGTTTTCGGGGGATAGAGTTCTTC.

About this clonotype itself: A read error may account for a junction end that differs from germline. The chain uses TRBV10-3 and TRBJ1-4; maybe TRBD1 (6 bases). The CDR3 has 15 residues. CDR1 and CDR2 from the germline V gene are ENHRY and SYGVKD. Here the CDR3 reads CAIGETGIEDEKLFF. The CDR3 DNA reads as TGTGCCATCGGTGAGACAGGTATTGAGGATGAAAAACTGTTTTTT.

This clonotype was counted between two and nine times. The chain has TRBV5-1 and TRBJ2-7, with D perhaps given as TRBD1 or TRBD2 (5 bases each). Trimming took 4 bases from V and 8 from J, leaving 19 bases between them. CDR1 SGHRS and CDR2 YFSETQ come from the germline V gene. CDR3 length: 14 amino acids. Here the CDR3 DNA reads TGCGCCAGCAGCAGGGGTGACAGCGGCTTAAAGCAGTACTTC. Protein sequence: CASSRGDSGLKQYF.

The CDR3 here is CASRRVGSYEQYF. For the CDR3, the DNA is TGTGCCAGTAGGAGGGTCGGCTCCTACGAGCAGTACTTC. The chain uses TRBV19 and TRBJ2-7, with D possibly being TRBD2 (5 bases). This CDR3 is 13 amino acids long. The V gene lost 6 bases and the J gene lost 0 bases, with 9 bases spanning the gap. Germline CDR1 is LNHDA and CDR2 is SQIVND (reference sequence).

This clonotype was seen at least ten times. The chain joins TRBV11-2 to TRBJ2-1, with TRBD1 identical over 9 bases. The junction had 3 bases not matched to a gene; V was cut back by 1 base and J by 8 bases. Germline CDR1 is SGHAT and CDR2 is FQNNGV. The CDR3 length is 14 residues. CDR3 nucleotides: TGTGCCAGCAGCTTAGGGGACAGGGAGGATGAGCAGTTCTTC. Protein: CASSLGDREDEQFF.

This clonotype was seen at least ten times. The V and J genes are TRBV7-9 and TRBJ1-6; D is unresolved. Germline V gene lookup returns CDR1 SEHNR and CDR2 FQNEAQ (reference sequence). There are 14 residues in the CDR3. V lost 1 base, J lost 5 bases, and 6 bases lay in between. The CDR3 is CASSLERNNSPLHF. CDR3 sequence (DNA): TGTGCCAGCAGCTTAGAGCGGAATAATTCACCCCTCCACTTT. The full variable domain, in which reference TRBV7-9 and TRBJ1-6 provide the parts outside the CDR3, is DTGVSQNPRHKITKRGQNVTFRCDPISEHNRLYWYRQTLGQGPEFLTYFQNEAQLEKSRLLSDRFSAERPKGSFSTLEIQRTEQGDSAMYLCASSLERNNSPLHFGNGTRLTVT.

The chain has TRBV25-1 and TRBJ2-5, with D perhaps TRBD2 (6 bases). V lost 1 base to trimming and J lost 7 bases, with 13 bases between them. The CDR3 spans 14 residues. The germline CDR1 and CDR2 sequences are MGHDK and SYGVNS. The CDR3 nucleotides are TGTGCCAGCAGTGAATTGGGAGGTACGGGGACCCAGTACTTC. The encoded protein is CASSELGGTGTQYF. Filled out from reference TRBV25-1 and TRBJ2-5, the complete variable domain reads EADIYQTPRYLVIGTGKKITLECSQTMGHDKMYWYQQDPGMELHLIHYSYGVNSTEKGDLSSESTVSRIRTEHFPLTLESARPSHTSQYLCASSELGGTGTQYFGPGTRLLVL.